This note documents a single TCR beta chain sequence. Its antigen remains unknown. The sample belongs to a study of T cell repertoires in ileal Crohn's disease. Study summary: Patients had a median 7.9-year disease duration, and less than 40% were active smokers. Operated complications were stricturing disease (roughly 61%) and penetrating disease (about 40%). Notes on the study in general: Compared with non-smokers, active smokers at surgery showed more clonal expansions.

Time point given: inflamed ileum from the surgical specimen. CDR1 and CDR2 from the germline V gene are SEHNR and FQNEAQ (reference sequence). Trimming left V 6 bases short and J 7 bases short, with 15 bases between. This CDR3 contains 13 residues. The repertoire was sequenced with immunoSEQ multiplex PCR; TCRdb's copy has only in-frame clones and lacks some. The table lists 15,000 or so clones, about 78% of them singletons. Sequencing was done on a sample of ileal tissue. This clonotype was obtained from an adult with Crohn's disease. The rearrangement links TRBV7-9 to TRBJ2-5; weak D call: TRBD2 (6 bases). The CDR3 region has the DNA TGTGCCAGCAGGGCGACTAGTGGGGGGACCCAGTACTTC. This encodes CASRATSGGTQYF.